The entry that follows covers one T cell receptor (beta chain) sequence. Sequencing was performed with immunoSEQ multiplex PCR; in TCRdb, only in-frame clones are kept and a portion is missing. The repertoire holds 120,000 or so clones, 88% seen once, with roughly 12% in the top ten. This entry is derived from a study of PD-1 blockade in mismatch repair-deficient tumors. Losses at the gene ends were 1 base for V and 2 bases for J; bases not matched to a gene: 11. Germline CDR1 reads SGHAT; CDR2 reads FQNNGV. The length of the CDR3 is 18 residues. This TCR came from an adult with mismatch repair-deficient cancer. The chain recombines TRBV11-2 with TRBJ2-7; TRBD1 matches 10 bases. The specimen was peripheral blood, collected approximately 73 weeks after starting pembrolizumab. The CDR3: CASSLGPRTGTGAYEQYF. DNA of the CDR3: TGTGCCAGCAGCTTAGGGCCCCGTACCGGGACAGGGGCCTACGAGCAGTACTTC.